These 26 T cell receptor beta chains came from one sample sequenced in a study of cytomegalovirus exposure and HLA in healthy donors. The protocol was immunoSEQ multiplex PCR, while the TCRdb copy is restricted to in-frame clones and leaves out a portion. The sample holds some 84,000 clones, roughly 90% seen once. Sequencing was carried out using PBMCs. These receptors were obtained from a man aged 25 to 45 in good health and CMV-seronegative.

CDR3 DNA: TGTGCCAGCAGCCAGACCCCGGGACAGGGAAACACCATATATTTT. Protein: CASSQTPGQGNTIYF. The genes are TRBV7-9 and TRBJ1-3, with 7 bases lining up with TRBD1. This CDR3 is built from 15 residues. V gave up 5 bases and J gave up 4 bases; unmatched junction bases: 8. Germline assignment: CDR1 SEHNR and CDR2 FQNEAQ (reference sequence). Full variable domain (missing parts from reference TRBV7-9 and TRBJ1-3): DTGVSQNPRHKITKRGQNVTFRCDPISEHNRLYWYRQTLGQGPEFLTYFQNEAQLEKSRLLSDRFSAERPKGSFSTLEIQRTEQGDSAMYLCASSQTPGQGNTIYFGEGSWLTVV.

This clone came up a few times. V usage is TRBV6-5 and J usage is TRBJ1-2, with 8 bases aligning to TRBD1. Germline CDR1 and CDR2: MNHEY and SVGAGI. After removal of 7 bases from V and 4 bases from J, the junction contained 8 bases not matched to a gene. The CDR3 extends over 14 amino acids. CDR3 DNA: TGTGCCAGCACCATGGCGGACAGGGCCTATGGCTACACCTTC. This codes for CASTMADRAYGYTF.

DNA for the CDR3: TGCGCCAGCAGCTTAGGACAGGGAAAAGAGACCCAGTACTTC. Its translation is CASSLGQGKETQYF. The chain recombines TRBV5-1 with TRBJ2-5; 8 bases fit TRBD1. Per germline, CDR1 SGHRS and CDR2 YFSETQ. After removal of 2 bases from V and 3 bases from J, the junction contained 3 bases not matched to a gene. The CDR3 has 14 amino acids.

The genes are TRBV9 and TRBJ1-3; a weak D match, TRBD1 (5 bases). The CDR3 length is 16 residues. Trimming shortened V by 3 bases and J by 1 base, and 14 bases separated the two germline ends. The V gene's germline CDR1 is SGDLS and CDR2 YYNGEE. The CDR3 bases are TGTGCCAGCAGCGCCTCTGCGGGGGGTTCTGGAAACACCATATATTTT. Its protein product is CASSASAGGSGNTIYF.

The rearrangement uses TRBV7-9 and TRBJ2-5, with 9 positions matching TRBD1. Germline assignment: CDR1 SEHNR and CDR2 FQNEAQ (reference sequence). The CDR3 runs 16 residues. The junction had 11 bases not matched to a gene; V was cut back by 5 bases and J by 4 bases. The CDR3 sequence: CASSAQPGQGSETQYF. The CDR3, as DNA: TGTGCCAGCAGCGCACAGCCGGGACAGGGATCAGAGACCCAGTACTTC.

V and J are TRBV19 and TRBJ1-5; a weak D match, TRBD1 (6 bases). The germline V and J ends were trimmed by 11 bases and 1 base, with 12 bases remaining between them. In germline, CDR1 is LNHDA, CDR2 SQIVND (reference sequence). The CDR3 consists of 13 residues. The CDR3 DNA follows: TGTGCCGCTTCAGGGGCGAGCAATCAGCCCCAGCATTTT. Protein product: CAASGASNQPQHF.

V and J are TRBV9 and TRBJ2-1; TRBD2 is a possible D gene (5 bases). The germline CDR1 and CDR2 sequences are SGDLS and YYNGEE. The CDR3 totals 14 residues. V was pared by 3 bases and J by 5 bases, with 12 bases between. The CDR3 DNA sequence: TGTGCCAGCAGCGACCCTAGCTTCCACAATGAGCAGTTCTTC. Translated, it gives CASSDPSFHNEQFF.

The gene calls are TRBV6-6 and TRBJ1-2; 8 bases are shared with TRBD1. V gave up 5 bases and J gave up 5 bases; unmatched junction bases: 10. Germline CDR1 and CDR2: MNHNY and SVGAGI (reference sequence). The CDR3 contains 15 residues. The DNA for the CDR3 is TGTGCCAGCAGTGACCGGACAGGGTTGTGGTATGGCTACACCTTC. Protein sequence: CASSDRTGLWYGYTF.

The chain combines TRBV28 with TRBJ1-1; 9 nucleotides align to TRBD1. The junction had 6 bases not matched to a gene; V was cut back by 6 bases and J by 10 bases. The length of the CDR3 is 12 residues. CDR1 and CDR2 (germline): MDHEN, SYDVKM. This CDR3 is CASRPQGAAAFF. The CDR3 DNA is TGTGCCAGCAGGCCACAGGGGGCCGCAGCTTTCTTT.

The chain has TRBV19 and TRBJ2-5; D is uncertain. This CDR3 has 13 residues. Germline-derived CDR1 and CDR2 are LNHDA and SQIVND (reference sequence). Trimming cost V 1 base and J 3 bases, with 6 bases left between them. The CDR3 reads CASSIGLKETQYF. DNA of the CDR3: TGTGCCAGTAGTATAGGTCTTAAAGAGACCCAGTACTTC.

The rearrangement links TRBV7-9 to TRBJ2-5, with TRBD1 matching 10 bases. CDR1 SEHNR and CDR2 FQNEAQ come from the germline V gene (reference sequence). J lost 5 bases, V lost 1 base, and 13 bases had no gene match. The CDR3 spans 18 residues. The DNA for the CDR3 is TGTGCCAGCAGCTTAGGGGACAGGGGAATTGCGCTTTGGGAGACCCAGTACTTC. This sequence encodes CASSLGDRGIALWETQYF.

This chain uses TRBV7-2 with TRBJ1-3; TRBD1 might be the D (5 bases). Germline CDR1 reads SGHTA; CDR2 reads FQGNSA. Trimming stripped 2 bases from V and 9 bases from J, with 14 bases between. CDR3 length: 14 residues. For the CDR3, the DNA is TGTGCCAGCAGCTTAAGTTCGGGGACTGGCACCATATATTTT. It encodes CASSLSSGTGTIYF.

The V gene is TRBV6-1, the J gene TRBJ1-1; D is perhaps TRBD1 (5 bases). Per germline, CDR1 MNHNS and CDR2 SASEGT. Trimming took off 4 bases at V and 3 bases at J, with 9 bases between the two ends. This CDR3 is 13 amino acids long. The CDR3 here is CASSGWGDTEAFF. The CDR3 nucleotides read TGTGCCAGCAGTGGATGGGGGGACACTGAAGCTTTCTTT.

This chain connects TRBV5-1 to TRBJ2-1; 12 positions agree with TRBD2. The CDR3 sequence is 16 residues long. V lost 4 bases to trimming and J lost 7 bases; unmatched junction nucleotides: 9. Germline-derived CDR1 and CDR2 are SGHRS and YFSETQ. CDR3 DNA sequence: TGCGCCAGCAGCCACCCGACTAGCGGGAGTCGAAATGAGCAGTTCTTC. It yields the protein CASSHPTSGSRNEQFF.

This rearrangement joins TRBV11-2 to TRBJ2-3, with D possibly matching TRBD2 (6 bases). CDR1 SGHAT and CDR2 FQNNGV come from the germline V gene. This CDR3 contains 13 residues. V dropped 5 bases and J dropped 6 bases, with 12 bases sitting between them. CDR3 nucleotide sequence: TGTGCCAGCAGCCGGGATCGGGGGGATACGCAGTATTTT. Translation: CASSRDRGDTQYF.

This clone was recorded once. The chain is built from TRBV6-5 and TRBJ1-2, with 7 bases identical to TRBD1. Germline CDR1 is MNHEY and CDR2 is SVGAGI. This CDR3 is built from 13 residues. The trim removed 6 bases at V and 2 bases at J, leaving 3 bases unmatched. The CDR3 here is CASSQTGNYGYTF. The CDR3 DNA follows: TGTGCCAGCAGCCAGACAGGGAACTATGGCTACACCTTC.

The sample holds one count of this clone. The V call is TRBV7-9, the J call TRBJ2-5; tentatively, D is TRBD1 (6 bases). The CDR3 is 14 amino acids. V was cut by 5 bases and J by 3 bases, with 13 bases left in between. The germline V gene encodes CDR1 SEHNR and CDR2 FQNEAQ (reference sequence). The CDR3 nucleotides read TGTGCCAGCAGCACAGGGACGGGAAAAGAGACCCAGTACTTC. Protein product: CASSTGTGKETQYF.

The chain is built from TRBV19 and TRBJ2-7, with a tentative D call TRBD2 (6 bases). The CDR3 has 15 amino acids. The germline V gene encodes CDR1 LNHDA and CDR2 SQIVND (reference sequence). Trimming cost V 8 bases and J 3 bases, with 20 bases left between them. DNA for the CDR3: TGTGCCAGTTCGGGAGTGGGGGGAAAAGACTACGAGCAGTACTTC. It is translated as CASSGVGGKDYEQYF.

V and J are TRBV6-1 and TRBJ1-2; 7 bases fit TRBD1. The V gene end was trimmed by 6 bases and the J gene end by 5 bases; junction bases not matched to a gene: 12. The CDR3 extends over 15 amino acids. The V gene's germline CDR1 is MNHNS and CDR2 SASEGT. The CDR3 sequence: CASRLTTGKGYGYTF. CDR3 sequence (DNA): TGTGCCAGCAGACTCACGACAGGGAAAGGGTATGGCTACACCTTC.

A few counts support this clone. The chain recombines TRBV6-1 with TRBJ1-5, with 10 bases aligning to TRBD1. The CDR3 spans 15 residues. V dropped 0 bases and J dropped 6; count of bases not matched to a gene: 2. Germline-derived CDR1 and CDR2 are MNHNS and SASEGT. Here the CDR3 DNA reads TGTGCCAGCAGTGAAGCAGGGACAGGGGCTCAGCCCCAGCATTTT. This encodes CASSEAGTGAQPQHF.

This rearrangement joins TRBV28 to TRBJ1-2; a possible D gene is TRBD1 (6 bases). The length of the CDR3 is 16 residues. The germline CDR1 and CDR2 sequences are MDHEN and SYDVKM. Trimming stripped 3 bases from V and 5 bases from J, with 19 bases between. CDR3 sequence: CASSFLAGAILYGYTF. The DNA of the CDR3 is TGTGCCAGCAGTTTTTTGGCGGGGGCTATACTTTATGGCTACACCTTC.

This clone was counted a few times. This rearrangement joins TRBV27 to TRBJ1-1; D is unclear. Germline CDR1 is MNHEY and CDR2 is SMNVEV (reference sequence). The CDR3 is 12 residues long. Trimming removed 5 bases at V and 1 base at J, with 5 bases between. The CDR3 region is CASSRENTEAFF. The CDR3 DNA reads TGTGCCAGCAGTCGGGAGAACACTGAAGCTTTCTTT.

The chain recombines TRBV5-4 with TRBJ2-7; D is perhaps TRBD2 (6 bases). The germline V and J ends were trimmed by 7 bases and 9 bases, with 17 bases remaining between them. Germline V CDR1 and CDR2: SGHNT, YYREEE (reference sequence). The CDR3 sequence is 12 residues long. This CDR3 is CASGDWNGGQYF. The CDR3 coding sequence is TGTGCCAGCGGGGACTGGAACGGGGGGCAGTACTTC. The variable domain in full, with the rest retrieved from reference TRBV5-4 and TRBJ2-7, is ETGVTQSPTHLIKTRGQQVTLRCSSQSGHNTVSWYQQALGQGPQFIFQYYREEENGRGNFPPRFSGLQFPNYSSELNVNALELDDSALYLCASGDWNGGQYFGPGTRLTVT.

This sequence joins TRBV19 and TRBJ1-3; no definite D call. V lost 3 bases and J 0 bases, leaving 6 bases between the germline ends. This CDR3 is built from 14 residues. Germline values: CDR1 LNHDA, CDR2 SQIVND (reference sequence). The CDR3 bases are TGTGCCAGTAGTATTTCCTCCTCTGGAAACACCATATATTTT. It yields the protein CASSISSSGNTIYF.

Here the CDR3 reads CASSLLGQGEGEQFF. CDR3 DNA: TGCGCCAGCAGCTTGTTGGGACAGGGGGAGGGTGAGCAGTTCTTC. The chain employs TRBV5-1 and TRBJ2-1; 11 bases fit TRBD1. Germline V gene sequence: CDR1 SGHRS, CDR2 YFSETQ. CDR3 size: 15 residues. With V trimmed by 1 base and J by 9 bases, 6 bases remained unmatched.

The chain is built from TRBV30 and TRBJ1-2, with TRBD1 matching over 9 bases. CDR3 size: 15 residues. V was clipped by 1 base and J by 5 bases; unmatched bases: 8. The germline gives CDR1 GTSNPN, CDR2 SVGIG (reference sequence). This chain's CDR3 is CAWSALGQGGYGYTF. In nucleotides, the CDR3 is TGTGCCTGGAGTGCCCTGGGACAGGGAGGTTATGGCTACACCTTC.